This record covers a single T cell receptor (beta chain). As yet, its antigen is unknown. These data belong to a study of T-cell reconstitution after alpha-beta-depleted transplantation in children. CDR1 and CDR2 (germline): MNHEY, SMNVEV (reference sequence). The CDR3 has 15 residues. V was pared by 5 bases and J by 0 bases, with 11 bases between. The study, taken as a whole, reports: Diversity and T-cell counts at one year after transplant derived mostly from new T cells. In patients about two months after transplant, alpha-beta T cells reportedly arose from several hundred expanded graft clones.

Construction of the TCRbeta library involved unique molecular identifiers. TCRdb itself ran the PCR reads through MiXCR, one entry per CDR3 protein. The sample records about 510,000 distinct CDR3 sequences, more than 9.5% being singletons. This clonotype originated in a female patient aged 2 to 10 who had a stem cell transplant for aplastic anemia, so the T cells may come from the graft donor. The chain combines TRBV27 with TRBJ2-1; D remains ambiguous. The sequencing used PBMCs, mostly from graft donor cells, collected 180 days after TCRalphabeta/CD19-depleted stem cell transplant. For the CDR3, the DNA is TGTGCCAGCAGTCCCCATATGAGCTCCTACAATGAGCAGTTCTTC. As protein: CASSPHMSSYNEQFF.